One sample yielded the 14 T cell receptor beta chains listed below, sequenced in a study of T-cell memory formation after mild COVID-19. Each CDR3 protein is one row after TCRdb ran MiXCR on the 5' RACE reads. The sample records approximately 200,000 distinct CDR3 sequences, roughly 17% being singletons. The sample comprised PBMCs or a T cell subset sorted from them (not recorded which). These TCRs come from an adult woman who had mild COVID-19 (a few samples of this study predate the infection). Cell type and time point are not known.

The gene calls are TRBV11-2 and TRBJ2-7; unclear D gene. Trimming stripped 6 bases from V and 2 bases from J, with 17 bases between. The germline V gene has CDR1 SGHAT and CDR2 FQNNGV. CDR3 length: 15 residues. As DNA, the CDR3 is TGTGCCAGCAGGAGCTTAGGTACGGGTACCTACGAGCAGTACTTC. Protein: CASRSLGTGTYEQYF.

V is TRBV20-1 and J is TRBJ1-5; 8 bases agree with TRBD1. This CDR3 has 16 amino acids. Germline V CDR1 and CDR2: DFQATT, SNEGSKA (reference sequence). After removal of 6 bases from V and 0 bases from J, the junction contained 10 bases not matched to a gene. The CDR3, as DNA: TGCAGTGCCCTTCCAGGGGGCACTTATAGCAATCAGCCCCAGCATTTT. It translates to CSALPGGTYSNQPQHF.

V usage is TRBV3-1 and J usage is TRBJ1-2; the match to TRBD1 covers 7 bases. The CDR3 spans 16 residues. With 3 bases clipped from V and 4 bases from J, the junction kept 11 bases outside the gene matches. CDR1 is LGHDT and CDR2 is YNNKEL in the germline V gene (reference sequence). The CDR3 nucleotides are TGTGCCAGCAGCCAGCAGGGGGACAAGGGTTCCTATGGCTACACCTTC. Its translation: CASSQQGDKGSYGYTF. Full variable domain (outside the CDR3, taken from reference TRBV3-1 and TRBJ1-2): DTAVSQTPKYLVTQMGNDKSIKCEQNLGHDTMYWYKQDSKKFLKIMFSYNNKELIINETVPNRFSPKSPDKAHLNLHINSLELGDSAVYFCASSQQGDKGSYGYTFGSGTRLTVV.

This clonotype is labeled medium-sized. The chain employs TRBV4-2 and TRBJ2-1; a weak D match, TRBD1 (7 bases). The CDR3 has 14 amino acids. V was clipped by 6 bases and J by 8 bases, with 17 bases between them. Germline V gene lookup returns CDR1 LGHNA and CDR2 YNFKEQ. This CDR3 reads CASSLAQGGDEQFF. The DNA for the CDR3 is TGTGCCAGCAGTCTCGCCCAGGGGGGCGATGAGCAGTTCTTC.

Only a few counts were recorded for this clonotype. The chain employs TRBV10-3 and TRBJ1-1; 7 nucleotides match TRBD1. The junction had 9 bases not matched to a gene; V was cut back by 2 bases and J by 3 bases. There are 16 residues in the CDR3. Per the germline V gene, CDR1 is ENHRY and CDR2 is SYGVKD. The CDR3 region is CAISERPGQRDTEAFF. In nucleotides, the CDR3 is TGTGCCATCAGTGAGCGACCGGGACAGCGTGACACTGAAGCTTTCTTT.

V and J are TRBV29-1 and TRBJ2-7; weak D call: TRBD1 (6 bases). CDR1 is SQVTM, CDR2 ANQGSEA, per germline. The CDR3 runs to 13 residues. The V and J ends lost 4 bases and 3 bases respectively, with 13 bases between them. CDR3 region: CSVATGLVYEQYF. DNA for the CDR3: TGCAGCGTTGCCACAGGGCTGGTCTACGAGCAGTACTTC.

The chain recombines TRBV29-1 with TRBJ1-3; D gene ambiguous. Germline-derived CDR1 and CDR2 are SQVTM and ANQGSEA. Trimming took off 4 bases at V and 1 base at J, with 8 bases between the two ends. The CDR3 is 13 residues long. The CDR3 spells CSVGGGSGNTIYF. CDR3 nucleotides: TGCAGCGTTGGTGGAGGTTCTGGAAACACCATATATTTT.

This clonotype was seen a few times. The chain is built from TRBV6-1 and TRBJ2-3; 7 positions match TRBD2. CDR3 length equals 14 residues. Germline trimming cut 2 bases from V and 6 bases from J; bases unmatched to any gene: 5. The germline gives CDR1 MNHNS, CDR2 SASEGT. The DNA for the CDR3 is TGTGCCAGCAGTGAACCGGGGGGTGGTGATACGCAGTATTTT. Protein: CASSEPGGGDTQYF.

This chain connects TRBV11-2 to TRBJ2-2; D is perhaps TRBD2 (6 bases). Per the germline V gene, CDR1 is SGHAT and CDR2 is FQNNGV. This CDR3 spans 15 amino acids. Deletions cut 5 bases from V and 6 bases from J, with 16 bases between. Here the CDR3 reads CASSIAGLRAGELFF. DNA for the CDR3: TGTGCCAGCAGCATTGCGGGGCTACGGGCCGGGGAGCTGTTTTTT.

This clonotype was counted only a few times. This chain links TRBV7-6 with TRBJ2-2; no clear D gene. CDR3 size: 14 residues. The germline V and J ends were trimmed by 2 bases and 0 bases, with 4 bases remaining between them. CDR1 SGHVS and CDR2 FNYEAQ come from the germline V gene. CDR3 residues: CASSLPPNTGELFF. CDR3 sequence (DNA): TGTGCCAGCAGCTTACCCCCGAACACCGGGGAGCTGTTTTTT.

In its sample, this clonotype was seen a few times. J is TRBJ1-1 and V is TRBV7-2, with D perhaps matching TRBD1 (5 bases). There are 14 residues in the CDR3. Trimming removed 2 bases from V and 4 bases from J, with 11 bases in between. Looked up from germline, CDR1 is SGHTA and CDR2 is FQGNSA. This chain's CDR3 is CASSLMSQGTEAFF. As DNA, the CDR3 is TGTGCCAGCAGCTTAATGTCCCAGGGCACTGAAGCTTTCTTT.

The chain is built from TRBV15 and TRBJ2-1; D could derive from TRBD1 or TRBD2 (5 bases each). Germline V CDR1 and CDR2: LNHNV, YYDKDF (reference sequence). This CDR3 comprises 15 residues. The ends were cut back, 1 base at V and 4 bases at J, with 11 bases in the middle. The CDR3 DNA reads as TGTGCCACCAGCAGAGCGGGTTGGGGGTACAATGAGCAGTTCTTC. This codes for CATSRAGWGYNEQFF.

This chain uses TRBV11-2 with TRBJ2-3; D gene uncertain. Germline V gene lookup returns CDR1 SGHAT and CDR2 FQNNGV. The ends were cut back, 2 bases at V and 2 bases at J, with 5 bases in the middle. This CDR3 is built from 13 residues. Here the CDR3 reads CASSLSPTDTQYF. The DNA of the CDR3 is TGTGCCAGCAGCTTAAGCCCCACAGATACGCAGTATTTT.

The chain has TRBV9 and TRBJ2-1; the D gene is possibly TRBD2 (5 bases). Trimming removed 4 bases from V and 10 bases from J, with 18 bases in between. The CDR3 totals 14 residues. Germline CDR1 is SGDLS and CDR2 is YYNGEE. The CDR3 DNA reads TGTGCCAGCAGCCCGGTCCTAGGAGGTTTGGAGCAGTTCTTC. This gives the protein CASSPVLGGLEQFF.